This entry lists 9 T cell receptor beta chains sequenced from one sample in a study of identical twins. TCRdb ran MiXCR on the 5' RACE reads and lists one entry per CDR3 protein. The sample yields fewer than 800,000 distinct CDR3 sequences, roughly 7.2% seen once. This sample was also put to use in a study of yellow fever vaccine responses in identical twins.

The sequenced sample consisted of PBMCs. All receptors derive from a young woman in good health.

This clonotype was counted at least ten times. The V call is TRBV7-2, the J call TRBJ2-2; D gene unclear. Germline CDR1 and CDR2: SGHTA and FQGNSA. Trimming removed 2 bases from V and 6 bases from J, with 13 bases in between. The CDR3 consists of 15 residues. The chain's CDR3 is CASSLHPQLSGELFF. CDR3 in DNA: TGTGCCAGCAGCTTACACCCTCAGTTGTCCGGGGAGCTGTTTTTT.

There are many counts of this clonotype. The chain couples TRBV6-5 to TRBJ1-1; TRBD1 is a possible D gene (5 bases). The CDR3 sequence is 14 residues long. Between the trimmed V and J ends, which lost 3 bases and 1 base, there was a span of 9 bases. Germline-derived CDR1 and CDR2 are MNHEY and SVGAGI. The CDR3 region has the DNA TGTGCCAGCAGTTATGAGGGGCCGAACACTGAAGCTTTCTTT. Translated, it gives CASSYEGPNTEAFF.

The sample holds many counts of this clonotype. This chain uses TRBV20-1 with TRBJ2-1, with TRBD2 identical over 8 bases. The length of the CDR3 is 15 residues. The germline V gene has CDR1 DFQATT and CDR2 SNEGSKA (reference sequence). Trimming at V came to 5 bases and at J to 4 bases, leaving 10 bases not matched to a gene. This CDR3 is CSAPRWGGGYNEQFF. The CDR3 nucleotides read TGCAGTGCTCCACGATGGGGCGGGGGGTACAATGAGCAGTTCTTC.

The gene calls are TRBV6-1 and TRBJ2-1; D not certain. The CDR3 is 12 residues long. Trimming cost V 6 bases and J 12 bases, with 15 bases left between them. Germline values: CDR1 MNHNS, CDR2 SASEGT. CDR3 region: CASRSPGIGQFF. CDR3 in DNA: TGTGCCAGCAGGTCGCCGGGTATTGGGCAGTTCTTC.

At least ten counts were recorded for this clonotype. The rearrangement uses TRBV12-3 or TRBV12-4 and TRBJ2-5; tentative D call: TRBD1 (5 bases). The CDR3 is 15 amino acids. Trimming stripped 6 bases from V and 2 bases from J, with 16 bases between. The CDR3 DNA follows: TGTGCCAGCAGCCCCAGGGCTTACCCACAAGAGACCCAGTACTTC. Protein product: CASSPRAYPQETQYF.

This clonotype appeared a few times. This chain joins TRBV14 and TRBJ2-1; 8 nucleotides align to TRBD1. V shed 1 base and J 10 bases; nucleotides not matched to a gene: 6. Germline assignment: CDR1 SGHDN and CDR2 FVKESK. This CDR3 has 14 residues. This CDR3 is CASSQGRQGQEQFF. DNA of the CDR3: TGTGCCAGCAGCCAAGGCCGACAGGGGCAAGAGCAGTTCTTC.

This clonotype was seen a few times. V is TRBV29-1 and J is TRBJ2-7; 8 bases are shared with TRBD1. V trimming: 0 bases; J trimming: 0 bases; junction bases outside the gene matches: 7. There are 16 residues in the CDR3. Germline V lookup: CDR1 SQVTM, CDR2 ANQGSEA. DNA for the CDR3: TGCAGCGTTGAAGATGATGGGACAGGCGACTCCTACGAGCAGTACTTC. This sequence encodes CSVEDDGTGDSYEQYF.

V is TRBV20-1 and J is TRBJ1-2, with TRBD1 as a possible D gene (5 bases). The CDR3 covers 11 residues. V was clipped by 3 bases and J by 8 bases, with 10 bases between them. Germline loops: CDR1 DFQATT, CDR2 SNEGSKA (reference sequence). For the CDR3, the DNA is TGCAGTGCTAGGTGGGACGTGGGCTACACCTTC. Translating gives CSARWDVGYTF.

This clonotype has only a few counts. CDR3 bases: TGTGCCAGCAGCGGACACAGGGGGCAGTCCTACGAGCAGTACTTC. It translates to CASSGHRGQSYEQYF. The V call is TRBV21-1, the J call TRBJ2-7; no DNA check was done on the table's D call, TRBD1. TRBV21-1 is reported as a pseudogene. The CDR3 spans 15 residues.